The clone carrying this TCR beta chain was counted many times. The antigen remains unidentified. This specimen comes from a study of CD8+CD57+ T cells in acquired aplastic anemia. Across the study: 3.2 ug was the average amount of DNA from sorted CD4+ and CD8+ cells. Study-wide findings and caveats: Patients and controls shared about 30 CD8+ CDR3 sequences, which appeared highly expressed in patients and within their immunodominant clones. Significance was not reached for CD8+ Simpson's diversity between patients and controls.

Patients chosen for sequencing had CD8+CD57+ cells that had expanded, as shown by flow cytometry. The patients all had a severe acquired aplastic anemia diagnosis. Genomic DNA acted as the template from which TCR beta VDJ combination and CDR3 sequence profiling were carried out. TCRdb independently ran MiXCR on the reads; one entry per CDR3 protein. The top ten hold 0.8% to 0.85% of the sample, which has approximately 470,000 distinct CDR3 sequences, around 30% seen once. The germline V and J ends were trimmed by 5 bases and 3 bases, with 10 bases remaining between them. Looked up from germline, CDR1 is SEHNR and CDR2 is FQNEAQ (reference sequence). The CDR3 length is 13 residues.

Sample: sorted CD4+, CD8+, or CD8+CD57+ T cells (not recorded which) from PBMCs. The sequence was collected from a human donor with aplastic anemia. This chain links TRBV7-9 with TRBJ1-1; tentative D call: TRBD1 (5 bases). CDR3 in DNA: TGTGCCAGCAGCCCTCAGGGAGACACTGAAGCTTTCTTT. This translates into CASSPQGDTEAFF.